These 26 T cell receptor beta chains were all obtained from the same sample, sequenced in a study of T cell repertoires in cytomegalovirus infection. From the reads, TCRdb called clonotypes with MiXCR, one entry per CDR3 protein. The table lists 450,000 to 600,000 distinct CDR3 sequences, about 11% of them singletons. The sample consisted of PBMCs. The receptor source for this set is a human donor in good health (CMV status not recorded). Some clones in this sample may be carry-over from other donors' samples.

This clonotype was detected many times. The chain has TRBV7-6 and TRBJ1-5, with 7 bases aligning to TRBD1. The CDR3 runs 16 residues. Germline trimming cut 5 bases from V and 7 bases from J; bases unmatched to any gene: 14. The germline CDR1 and CDR2 sequences are SGHVS and FNYEAQ. CDR3 nucleotides: TGTGCCAGCAGCCCCGGCCTGCAGGGGGGGGGGCAGCCCCAGCATTTT. Protein: CASSPGLQGGGQPQHF.

This clonotype was seen many times. The rearrangement uses TRBV11-3 and TRBJ1-1; D unresolved. CDR3 length equals 14 residues. V lost 1 base to trimming and J lost 8 bases, with 14 bases between them. Germline V gives CDR1 SGHNT, CDR2 YENEEA. For the CDR3, the DNA is TGTGCCAGCAGCTTAGGGCCGGGTCCGACAGAAGCTTTCTTT. Amino acid sequence: CASSLGPGPTEAFF.

In its sample, this clonotype was seen a few times. The chain employs TRBV7-4 and TRBJ1-2; D is undetermined. Trimming removed 5 bases from V and 8 bases from J, with 18 bases in between. Looked up from germline, CDR1 is SGHVT and CDR2 is SQSDAQ. The CDR3 consists of 14 residues. The CDR3 region is CASSSQAAQRGYTF. DNA of the CDR3: TGTGCCAGCAGCAGTCAGGCTGCACAGAGGGGCTACACCTTC. The variable domain in full, completed from reference TRBV7-4 and TRBJ1-2, reads GAGVSQSPRYKVAKRGRDVALRCDSISGHVTLYWYRQTLGQGSEVLTYSQSDAQRDKSGRPSGRFSAERPERSVSTLKIQRTEQGDSAVYLCASSSQAAQRGYTFGSGTRLTVV.

The table lists this clonotype with many counts. The chain links TRBV24-1 to TRBJ1-5; 11 bases fit TRBD1. Losses at the gene ends were 9 bases for V and 0 bases for J; bases not matched to a gene: 6. Germline V CDR1 and CDR2: KGHDR, SFDVKD. This CDR3 is built from 16 residues. As DNA, the CDR3 is TGTGCCACCCAAGGACAGGGGGCTCTTAGCAATCAGCCCCAGCATTTT. This gives the protein CATQGQGALSNQPQHF.

This clonotype was detected ten times or more. The chain recombines TRBV19 with TRBJ2-5; TRBD1 aligns across 11 bases. The ends lost 4 bases at V and 4 bases at J; junction bases unmatched: 8. Germline V lookup: CDR1 LNHDA, CDR2 SQIVND (reference sequence). The CDR3 totals 16 residues. The DNA of the CDR3 is TGTGCCAGTAGTACCCGAGGACAGGGGGCGAGAGAGACCCAGTACTTC. It encodes CASSTRGQGARETQYF. The whole variable domain, remainder taken from reference TRBV19 and TRBJ2-5, is DGGITQSPKYLFRKEGQNVTLSCEQNLNHDAMYWYRQDPGQGLRLIYYSQIVNDFQKGDIAEGYSVSREKKESFPLTVTSAQKNPTAFYLCASSTRGQGARETQYFGPGTRLLVL.

This chain uses TRBV2 with TRBJ2-7; no clear D gene. CDR3 size: 14 residues. The germline gives CDR1 SNHLY, CDR2 FYNNEI. Trimming stripped 3 bases from V and 0 bases from J, with 9 bases between. CDR3 coding DNA: TGTGCCAGCAGTGATTATCTAAGCTCCTACGAGCAGTACTTC. It encodes CASSDYLSSYEQYF.

This clonotype was detected ten times or more. The chain carries TRBV29-1 and TRBJ2-7; the D gene is possibly TRBD2 (6 bases). The V and J ends lost 4 bases and 4 bases respectively, with 17 bases between them. The CDR3 extends over 14 amino acids. Germline CDR1 is SQVTM and CDR2 is ANQGSEA. CDR3 in DNA: TGCAGCGTTGTAATTGTCGGGGGAGCGTACGAGCAGTACTTC. This sequence encodes CSVVIVGGAYEQYF.

This clonotype appeared many times. The chain employs TRBV29-1 and TRBJ2-2; tentatively, D is TRBD1 (5 bases). Germline CDR1 and CDR2: SQVTM and ANQGSEA. The CDR3 has 13 residues. As DNA, the CDR3 is TGCAGGATAGGGGATTGCGGCACCGGGGAGCTGTTTTTT. This codes for CRIGDCGTGELFF.

In its sample, this clonotype was seen many times. The rearrangement links TRBV7-6 to TRBJ2-1; TRBD1 is a possible D gene (6 bases). CDR3 length: 13 amino acids. The V gene's germline CDR1 is SGHVS and CDR2 FNYEAQ. Trimming removed 6 bases at V and 8 bases at J, with 14 bases between. This chain's CDR3 is CASSYTGLDEQFF. The DNA for the CDR3 is TGTGCCAGCAGTTATACAGGGTTGGATGAGCAGTTCTTC.

As regards this clonotype: One end of the junction varies from germline; a read error may be responsible. The chain employs TRBV18 and TRBJ1-2; 9 bases agree with TRBD1. In germline, CDR1 is KGHSH, CDR2 LQKENI. The CDR3 spans 15 residues. CDR3 sequence: CASSQMGQGSVGYSF. The CDR3 DNA reads as TGTGCCAGCTCCCAGATGGGACAGGGATCGGTGGGCTACTCCTTC.

In its sample, this clonotype was seen many times. The J gene is TRBJ2-3, the V gene TRBV7-3; D ambiguous. Per the germline V gene, CDR1 is SGHTA and CDR2 is FQGTGA. The CDR3 loop spans 15 amino acids. Trimming removed 5 bases from V and 0 bases from J, with 12 bases in between. The CDR3 nucleotides read TGTGCCAGCAGCGAAACTTCCTATAGCACAGATACGCAGTATTTT. Translated: CASSETSYSTDTQYF.

This clonotype was observed at least ten times. This chain joins TRBV7-3 and TRBJ2-2, with 10 bases matching TRBD2. Germline assignment: CDR1 SGHTA and CDR2 FQGTGA. The junction had 10 bases not matched to a gene; V was cut back by 1 base and J by 5 bases. The CDR3 totals 18 residues. CDR3 in amino acids: CASSLRASTSGFTGELFF. Written as DNA, the CDR3 is TGTGCCAGCAGCTTAAGGGCCTCGACTAGCGGGTTTACCGGGGAGCTGTTTTTT.

This clonotype was counted ten times or more. The chain carries TRBV4-1 and TRBJ2-1; 8 bases line up with TRBD2. V lost 0 bases to trimming and J lost 10 bases; unmatched junction nucleotides: 14. The CDR3 is 17 amino acids. CDR1 and CDR2 (germline): MGHRA, YSYEKL. The CDR3 DNA is TGCGCCAGCAGCCAAGATAGGAGGACGGGAGGGCGCGGGGAGCAGTTCTTC. Translated: CASSQDRRTGGRGEQFF.

V is TRBV28 and J is TRBJ1-2; D gene ambiguous. The CDR3 has 14 residues. The germline gives CDR1 MDHEN, CDR2 SYDVKM. V was shortened by 3 bases and J by 4 bases, with 12 bases between the two germline ends. The chain's CDR3 is CASSFLDRGYGYTF. CDR3 sequence (DNA): TGTGCCAGCAGTTTTCTGGACCGGGGCTATGGCTACACCTTC.

This clonotype was counted ten times or more. The V gene is TRBV12-3 or TRBV12-4, the J gene TRBJ1-1, with D perhaps TRBD1 (6 bases). The CDR3 totals 12 residues. V was cut by 7 bases and J by 7 bases, with 13 bases left in between. CDR3 in DNA: TGTGCCAGCAAGACAGGAGACCATGAAGCTTTCTTT. Protein: CASKTGDHEAFF.

CDR3 bases: TGTGCCAGCAGTGCGTCACGGGGGGCCCAAGAGACCCAGTACTTC. Encoded protein: CASSASRGAQETQYF. The chain combines TRBV2 with TRBJ2-5; D might be TRBD2 (7 bases). Looked up from germline, CDR1 is SNHLY and CDR2 is FYNNEI. The germline V and J ends were trimmed by 4 bases and 1 base, with 13 bases remaining between them. The CDR3 consists of 15 residues.

This clonotype was seen many times. The CDR3 region has the DNA TGTGCCAGCAGCTCGACAGAACTAGCCAAAAACATTCAGTACTTC. Residues: CASSSTELAKNIQYF. This chain connects TRBV7-8 to TRBJ2-4; D is possibly TRBD1 (5 bases). Germline V lookup: CDR1 SGHVS, CDR2 FQNEAQ. V was cut by 4 bases and J by 0 bases, with 10 bases left in between. This CDR3 region has 15 residues. The full variable domain, completed using reference TRBV7-8 and TRBJ2-4, is GAGVSQSPRYKVAKRGQDVALRCDPISGHVSLFWYQQALGQGPEFLTYFQNEAQLDKSGLPSDRFFAERPEGSVSTLKIQRTQQEDSAVYLCASSSTELAKNIQYFGAGTRLSVL.

In this sample, this clonotype turned up many times. This chain joins TRBV19 and TRBJ1-5; weak D call: TRBD1 (6 bases). CDR3 length: 14 residues. V dropped 4 bases and J dropped 4 bases, with 11 bases sitting between them. The germline CDR1 and CDR2 sequences are LNHDA and SQIVND (reference sequence). The CDR3 loop is CASSTLQGNQPQHF. DNA of the CDR3: TGTGCCAGTAGTACGCTACAGGGAAATCAGCCCCAGCATTTT.

In this sample, this clonotype turned up many times. This chain connects TRBV7-2 to TRBJ2-1; 13 bases are a match to TRBD2. The CDR3 consists of 18 residues. Germline V lookup: CDR1 SGHTA, CDR2 FQGNSA. Trimming cost V 3 bases and J 12 bases; bases outside gene matches: 17. In nucleotides, the CDR3 is TGTGCCAGCAGCTTCTTGACTAGCGGGAGGCTCGCGAGACAGGGGCAGTTCTTC. Amino acids: CASSFLTSGRLARQGQFF.

This clonotype came up many times. The gene calls are TRBV29-1 and TRBJ1-2; 9 nucleotides line up with TRBD1. Germline values: CDR1 SQVTM, CDR2 ANQGSEA. This CDR3 region has 13 residues. V lost 5 bases, J lost 7 bases, and 8 bases stayed unmatched. The CDR3 spells CSVLQGAAGGYTF. The CDR3 DNA is TGCAGCGTTCTACAGGGGGCGGCAGGTGGCTACACCTTC.

Many counts were recorded for this clonotype. This chain joins TRBV28 and TRBJ1-1, with D hard to call. The CDR3 is made up of 14 amino acids. Germline loops: CDR1 MDHEN, CDR2 SYDVKM. The germline V and J ends were trimmed by 6 bases and 0 bases, with 11 bases remaining between them. CDR3 loop: CASSPNSMNTEAFF. The CDR3 DNA reads as TGTGCCAGCAGCCCCAACTCCATGAACACTGAAGCTTTCTTT.

Ten or more counts support this clonotype. V and J are TRBV6-1 and TRBJ2-7, with 9 bases lining up with TRBD1. The length of the CDR3 is 13 residues. Losses at the gene ends were 6 bases for V and 7 bases for J; bases not matched to a gene: 7. Germline V gene data show CDR1 as MNHNS and CDR2 as SASEGT. This CDR3 is CASRATGGGEQYF. In nucleotides, the CDR3 is TGTGCCAGCAGGGCCACAGGGGGCGGAGAGCAGTACTTC.

This clonotype was detected many times. At one end, the junction sequence differs from germline, possibly due to a read error. The chain couples TRBV6-2 or TRBV6-3 to TRBJ2-3; TRBD1 agrees at 7 bases. The CDR3 extends over 13 amino acids. The germline V gene encodes CDR1 MNHEY and CDR2 SVGEGT. Here the CDR3 reads CASSYPGQVRRRF. As DNA, the CDR3 is TGTGCCAGCAGTTACCCCGGACAGGTTCGGAGGCGTTTT.

This clonotype was counted many times. The rearrangement joins TRBV7-9 to TRBJ2-5, with D perhaps matching TRBD2 (6 bases). This CDR3 is built from 17 residues. Germline V gene lookup returns CDR1 SEHNR and CDR2 FQNEAQ (reference sequence). Between the trimmed V and J ends, which lost 9 bases and 5 bases, there was a span of 28 bases. The CDR3, as DNA: TGTGCCAGTACCGTTTGGCCGGGGGAGCGGCTGGGGGAGACCCAGTACTTC. This codes for CASTVWPGERLGETQYF.

This chain uses TRBV7-9 with TRBJ2-1, with a possible D match to TRBD2 (6 bases). V shed 5 bases and J shed 1 base, with 21 bases lying between them. The CDR3 consists of 18 residues. CDR1 is SEHNR and CDR2 is FQNEAQ in the germline V gene (reference sequence). The CDR3 sequence: CASSPTFREVVSYNEQFF. The CDR3 bases are TGTGCCAGCAGCCCCACGTTCAGGGAGGTGGTTTCCTACAATGAGCAGTTCTTC.

The chain employs TRBV5-6 and TRBJ2-7; 9 bases agree with TRBD1. The CDR3 sequence is 14 residues long. Germline V gives CDR1 SGHDT, CDR2 YYEEEE. V gave up 4 bases and J gave up 4 bases; unmatched junction bases: 6. The CDR3 DNA follows: TGTGCCAGCAGCGGGGGACAGGGAGATTACGAGCAGTACTTC. Its translation is CASSGGQGDYEQYF.